This passage covers 2 T cell receptor beta chains from one sample sequenced in a study of cytomegalovirus exposure and HLA in healthy donors. The PCR had 60 Vbeta and 13 Jbeta primers. Sequencing was performed with immunoSEQ multiplex PCR; in TCRdb, only in-frame clones are kept and a portion is missing. Of roughly 180,000 clones listed, around 80% are singletons. Input material: PBMCs. The receptors here all came from a woman aged 55-70 years in good health and CMV-seropositive.

V is TRBV29-1 and J is TRBJ2-3, with a possible D match to TRBD1 (6 bases). The CDR3 consists of 12 residues. Trimming left V 7 bases short and J 4 bases short, with 12 bases between. The V gene's germline CDR1 is SQVTM and CDR2 ANQGSEA. Here the CDR3 reads CSASGGADTQYF. The CDR3, as DNA: TGCAGCGCTAGTGGGGGCGCAGATACGCAGTATTTT.

The chain uses TRBV6-5 and TRBJ2-7; 7 bases map to TRBD1. The V gene end was trimmed by 6 bases and the J gene end by 2 bases; junction bases not matched to a gene: 7. CDR1 and CDR2 (germline): MNHEY, SVGAGI. The CDR3 sequence is 14 residues long. CDR3 bases: TGTGCCAGCAGCAGGGACAGTGGGACCTACGAGCAGTACTTC. It codes for CASSRDSGTYEQYF.